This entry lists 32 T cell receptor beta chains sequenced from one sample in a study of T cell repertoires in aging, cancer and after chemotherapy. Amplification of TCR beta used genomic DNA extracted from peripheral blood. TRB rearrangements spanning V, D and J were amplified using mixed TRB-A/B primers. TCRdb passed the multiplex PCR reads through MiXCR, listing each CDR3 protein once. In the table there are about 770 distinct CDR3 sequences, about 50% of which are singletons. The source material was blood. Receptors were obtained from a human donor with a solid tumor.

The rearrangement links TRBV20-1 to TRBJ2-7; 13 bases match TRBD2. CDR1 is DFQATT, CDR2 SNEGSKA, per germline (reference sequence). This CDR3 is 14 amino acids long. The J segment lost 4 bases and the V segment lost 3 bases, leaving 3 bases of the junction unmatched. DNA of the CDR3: TGCAGTGCTAGCCAGGGACTAGCGGGATACGAGCAGTACTTC. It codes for CSASQGLAGYEQYF.

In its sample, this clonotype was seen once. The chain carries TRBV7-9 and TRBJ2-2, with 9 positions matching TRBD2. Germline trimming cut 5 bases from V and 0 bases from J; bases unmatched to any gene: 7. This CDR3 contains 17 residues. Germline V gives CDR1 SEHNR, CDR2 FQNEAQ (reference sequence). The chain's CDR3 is CASSTKAGGANTGELFF. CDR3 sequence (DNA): TGTGCCAGCAGCACGAAGGCGGGGGGGGCGAACACCGGGGAGCTGTTTTTT.

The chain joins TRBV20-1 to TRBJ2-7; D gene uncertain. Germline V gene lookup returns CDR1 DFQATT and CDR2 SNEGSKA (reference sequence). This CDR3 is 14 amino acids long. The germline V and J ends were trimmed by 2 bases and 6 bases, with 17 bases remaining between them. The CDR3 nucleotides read TGCAGTGCTAGACAACCGACATACCTTTCCGAGCAGTACTTC. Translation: CSARQPTYLSEQYF.

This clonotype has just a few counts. The CDR3 reads CASRGRSNQPQHF. The DNA of the CDR3 is TGTGCCAGTAGGGGACGAAGTAATCAGCCCCAGCATTTT. The chain has TRBV19 and TRBJ1-5, with D possibly TRBD1 on 5 matching bases. The CDR3 is 13 residues long. Germline CDR1 LNHDA, CDR2 SQIVND (reference sequence). The V and J ends lost 6 bases and 4 bases respectively, with 10 bases between them.

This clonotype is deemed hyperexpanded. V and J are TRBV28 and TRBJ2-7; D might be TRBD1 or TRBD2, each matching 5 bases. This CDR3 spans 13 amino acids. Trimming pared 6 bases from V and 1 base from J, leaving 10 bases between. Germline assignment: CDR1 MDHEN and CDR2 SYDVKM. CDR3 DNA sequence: TGTGCCAGCAGCCTGGGGGTGTCCTACGAGCAGTACTTC. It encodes CASSLGVSYEQYF. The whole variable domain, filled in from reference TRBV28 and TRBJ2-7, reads DVKVTQSSRYLVKRTGEKVFLECVQDMDHENMFWYRQDPGLGLRLIYFSYDVKMKEKGDIPEGYSVSREKKERFSLILESASTNQTSMYLCASSLGVSYEQYFGPGTRLTVT.

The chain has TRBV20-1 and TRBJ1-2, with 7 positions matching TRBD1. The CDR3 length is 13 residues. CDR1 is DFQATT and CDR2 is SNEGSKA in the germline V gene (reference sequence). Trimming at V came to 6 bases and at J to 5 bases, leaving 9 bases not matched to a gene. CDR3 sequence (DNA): TGCAGTGCGCCTCGGACAGGAGATTATGGCTACACCTTC. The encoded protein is CSAPRTGDYGYTF.

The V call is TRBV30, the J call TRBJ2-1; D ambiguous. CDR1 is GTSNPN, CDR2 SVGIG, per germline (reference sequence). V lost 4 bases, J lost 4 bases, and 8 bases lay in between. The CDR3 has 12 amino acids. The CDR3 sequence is CAWMPAYNEQFF. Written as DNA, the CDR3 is TGTGCCTGGATGCCAGCGTACAATGAGCAGTTCTTC.

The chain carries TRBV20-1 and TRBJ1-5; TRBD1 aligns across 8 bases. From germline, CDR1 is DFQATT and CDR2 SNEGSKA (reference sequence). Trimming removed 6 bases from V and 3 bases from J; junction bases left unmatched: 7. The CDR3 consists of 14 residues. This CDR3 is CSAIQGGANQPQHF. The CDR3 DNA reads TGCAGTGCCATACAGGGGGGGGCCAATCAGCCCCAGCATTTT.

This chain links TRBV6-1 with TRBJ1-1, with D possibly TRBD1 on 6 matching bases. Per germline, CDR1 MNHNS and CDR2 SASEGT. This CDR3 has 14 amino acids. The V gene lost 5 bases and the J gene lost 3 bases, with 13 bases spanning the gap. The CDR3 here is CASSYQTGHTEAFF. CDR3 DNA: TGTGCCAGCAGTTACCAAACAGGGCACACTGAAGCTTTCTTT.

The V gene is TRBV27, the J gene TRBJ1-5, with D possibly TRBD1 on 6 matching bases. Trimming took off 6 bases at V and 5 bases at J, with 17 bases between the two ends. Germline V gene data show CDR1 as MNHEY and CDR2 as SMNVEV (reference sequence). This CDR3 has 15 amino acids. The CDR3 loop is CASRTLQGHDQPQHF. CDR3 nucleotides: TGTGCCAGCAGGACCTTACAGGGACATGATCAGCCCCAGCATTTT.

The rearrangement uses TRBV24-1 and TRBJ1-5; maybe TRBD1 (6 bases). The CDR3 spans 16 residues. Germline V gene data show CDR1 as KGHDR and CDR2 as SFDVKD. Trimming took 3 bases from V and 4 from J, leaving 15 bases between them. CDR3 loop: CATSDPRGGRNQPQHF. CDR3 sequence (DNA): TGTGCCACCAGTGATCCCCGCGGGGGCAGGAATCAGCCCCAGCATTTT.

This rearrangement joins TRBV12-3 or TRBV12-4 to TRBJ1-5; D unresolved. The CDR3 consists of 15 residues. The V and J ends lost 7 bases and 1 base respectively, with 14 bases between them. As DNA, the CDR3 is TGTGCCAGCACCGAAGGTGACGGCAGCAATCAGCCCCAGCATTTT. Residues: CASTEGDGSNQPQHF.

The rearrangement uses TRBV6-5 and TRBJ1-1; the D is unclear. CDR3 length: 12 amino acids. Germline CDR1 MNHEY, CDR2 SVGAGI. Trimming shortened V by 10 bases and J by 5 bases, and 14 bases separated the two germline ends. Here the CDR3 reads CATSMRKTEAFF. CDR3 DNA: TGTGCCACCTCCATGCGGAAGACTGAAGCTTTCTTT.

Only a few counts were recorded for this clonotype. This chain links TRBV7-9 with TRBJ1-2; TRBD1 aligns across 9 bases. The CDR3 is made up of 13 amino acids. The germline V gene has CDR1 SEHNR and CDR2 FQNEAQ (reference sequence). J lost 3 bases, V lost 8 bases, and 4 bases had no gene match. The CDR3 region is CASEGQGHYGYTF. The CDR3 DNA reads TGTGCCAGCGAGGGACAGGGTCACTATGGCTACACCTTC.

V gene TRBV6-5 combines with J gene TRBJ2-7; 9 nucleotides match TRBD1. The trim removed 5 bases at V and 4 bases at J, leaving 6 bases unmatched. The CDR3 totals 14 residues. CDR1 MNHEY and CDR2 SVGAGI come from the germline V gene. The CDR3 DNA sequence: TGTGCCAGCAGTCCCGGGACAGGGAAATACGAGCAGTACTTC. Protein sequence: CASSPGTGKYEQYF.

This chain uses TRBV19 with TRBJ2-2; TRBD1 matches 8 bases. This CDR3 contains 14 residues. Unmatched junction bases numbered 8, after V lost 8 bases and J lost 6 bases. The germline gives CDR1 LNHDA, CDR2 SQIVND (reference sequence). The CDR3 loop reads CASGRGQEAGELFF. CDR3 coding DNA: TGTGCCAGTGGCAGGGGGCAAGAAGCCGGGGAGCTGTTTTTT.

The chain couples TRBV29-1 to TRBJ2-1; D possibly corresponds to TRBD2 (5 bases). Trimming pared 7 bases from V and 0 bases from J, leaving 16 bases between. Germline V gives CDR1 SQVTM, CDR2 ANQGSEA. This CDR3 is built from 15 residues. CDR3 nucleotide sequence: TGCAGCGCGACAAGCGGAACAAGCTCCTACAATGAGCAGTTCTTC. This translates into CSATSGTSSYNEQFF.

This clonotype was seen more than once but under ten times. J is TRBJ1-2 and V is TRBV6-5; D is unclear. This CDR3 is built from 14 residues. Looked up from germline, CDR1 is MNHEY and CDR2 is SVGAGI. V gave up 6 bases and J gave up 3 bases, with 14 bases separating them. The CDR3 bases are TGTGCCAGCAGCGCCCCGGGCGGATACTATGGCTACACCTTC. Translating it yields CASSAPGGYYGYTF.

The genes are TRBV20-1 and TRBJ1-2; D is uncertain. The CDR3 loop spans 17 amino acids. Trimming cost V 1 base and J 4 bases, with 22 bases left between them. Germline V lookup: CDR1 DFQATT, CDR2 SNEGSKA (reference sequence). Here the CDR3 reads CSARADLTVDVFYGYTF. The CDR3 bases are TGCAGTGCTAGAGCCGATCTGACGGTAGACGTTTTCTATGGCTACACCTTC.

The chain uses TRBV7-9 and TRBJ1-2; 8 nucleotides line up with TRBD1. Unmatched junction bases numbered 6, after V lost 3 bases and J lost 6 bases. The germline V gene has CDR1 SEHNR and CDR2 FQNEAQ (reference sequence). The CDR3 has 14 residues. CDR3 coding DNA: TGTGCCAGCAGCTTCCGAGACAGGGGTGATGGCTACACCTTC. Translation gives CASSFRDRGDGYTF.

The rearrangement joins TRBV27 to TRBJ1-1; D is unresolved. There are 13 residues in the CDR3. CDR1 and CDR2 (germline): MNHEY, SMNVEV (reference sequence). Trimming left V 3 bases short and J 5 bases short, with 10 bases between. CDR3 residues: CASSFGKTTEAFF. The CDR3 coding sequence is TGTGCCAGCAGTTTCGGGAAGACAACTGAAGCTTTCTTT.

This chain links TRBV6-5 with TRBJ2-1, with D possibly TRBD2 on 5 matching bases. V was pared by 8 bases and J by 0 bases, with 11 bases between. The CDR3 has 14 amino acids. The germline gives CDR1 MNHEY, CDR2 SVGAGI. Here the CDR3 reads CASGVGSSYNEQFF. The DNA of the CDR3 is TGTGCCAGCGGGGTAGGGAGCTCCTACAATGAGCAGTTCTTC.

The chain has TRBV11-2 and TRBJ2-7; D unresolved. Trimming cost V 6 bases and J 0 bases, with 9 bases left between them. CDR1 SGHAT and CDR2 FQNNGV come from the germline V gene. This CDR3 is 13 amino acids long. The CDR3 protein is CASRAKSSYEQYF. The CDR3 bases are TGTGCCAGCAGGGCTAAGAGCTCCTACGAGCAGTACTTC.

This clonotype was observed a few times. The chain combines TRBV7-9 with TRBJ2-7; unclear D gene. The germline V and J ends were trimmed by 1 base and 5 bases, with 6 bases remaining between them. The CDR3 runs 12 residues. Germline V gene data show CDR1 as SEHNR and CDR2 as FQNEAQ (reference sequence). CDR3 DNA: TGTGCCAGCAGCTTAGTGGGCGACGAGCAGTACTTC. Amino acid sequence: CASSLVGDEQYF.

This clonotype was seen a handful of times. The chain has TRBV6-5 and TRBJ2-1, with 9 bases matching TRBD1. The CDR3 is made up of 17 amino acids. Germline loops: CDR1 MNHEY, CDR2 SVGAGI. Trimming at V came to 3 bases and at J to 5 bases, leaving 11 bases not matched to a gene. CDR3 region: CASSYSLGQGVDNEQFF. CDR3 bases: TGTGCCAGCAGTTATTCCTTGGGACAGGGAGTCGACAATGAGCAGTTCTTC.

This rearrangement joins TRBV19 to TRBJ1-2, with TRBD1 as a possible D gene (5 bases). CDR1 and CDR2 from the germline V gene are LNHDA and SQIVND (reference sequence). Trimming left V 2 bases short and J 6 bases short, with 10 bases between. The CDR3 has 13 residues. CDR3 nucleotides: TGTGCCAGTAGTATACCGACAGACGATGGCTACACCTTC. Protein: CASSIPTDDGYTF.

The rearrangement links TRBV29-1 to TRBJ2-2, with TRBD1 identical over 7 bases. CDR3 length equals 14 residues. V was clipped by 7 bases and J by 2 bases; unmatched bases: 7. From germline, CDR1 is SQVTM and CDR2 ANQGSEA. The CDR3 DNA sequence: TGCAGCGCCCTAGACAGGGTTAACACCGGGGAGCTGTTTTTT. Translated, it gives CSALDRVNTGELFF.

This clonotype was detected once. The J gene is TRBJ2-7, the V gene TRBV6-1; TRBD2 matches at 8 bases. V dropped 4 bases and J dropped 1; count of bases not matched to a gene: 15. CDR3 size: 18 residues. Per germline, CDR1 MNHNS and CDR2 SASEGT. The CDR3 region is CASSATIPARGGSYEQYF. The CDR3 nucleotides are TGTGCCAGCAGTGCCACCATCCCAGCTCGGGGGGGGTCCTACGAGCAGTACTTC.

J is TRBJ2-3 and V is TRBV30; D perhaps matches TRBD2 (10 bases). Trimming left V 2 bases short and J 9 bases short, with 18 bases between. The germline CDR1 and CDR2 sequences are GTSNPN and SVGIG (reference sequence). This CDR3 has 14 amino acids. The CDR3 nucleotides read TGTGCCTGGAGTTATAGCGGGGGGACAGGGACGCAGTATTTT. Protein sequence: CAWSYSGGTGTQYF.

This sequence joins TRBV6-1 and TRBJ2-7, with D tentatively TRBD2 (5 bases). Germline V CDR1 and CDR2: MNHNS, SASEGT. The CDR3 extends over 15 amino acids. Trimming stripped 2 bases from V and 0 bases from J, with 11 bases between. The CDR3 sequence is CASSEKAGSSYEQYF. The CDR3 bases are TGTGCCAGCAGTGAAAAGGCGGGCAGCTCCTACGAGCAGTACTTC.

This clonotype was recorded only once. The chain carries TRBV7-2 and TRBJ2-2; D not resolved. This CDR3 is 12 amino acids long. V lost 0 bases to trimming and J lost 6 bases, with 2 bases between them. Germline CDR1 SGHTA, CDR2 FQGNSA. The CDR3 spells CASSLAPGELFF. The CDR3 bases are TGTGCCAGCAGCTTAGCGCCCGGGGAGCTGTTTTTT.

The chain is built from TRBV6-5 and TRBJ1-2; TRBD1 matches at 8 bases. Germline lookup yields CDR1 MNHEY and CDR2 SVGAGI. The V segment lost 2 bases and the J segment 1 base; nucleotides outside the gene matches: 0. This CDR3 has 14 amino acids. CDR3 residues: CASSYDRGNYGYTF. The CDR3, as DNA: TGTGCCAGCAGTTACGACAGGGGTAACTATGGCTACACCTTC.